The T cell receptor (beta chain) under discussion was sequenced for a study of T-cell reconstitution after alpha-beta-depleted transplantation in children. Whole-study findings and limits: In patients about two months after transplant, alpha-beta T cells reportedly arose from several hundred expanded graft clones. By one year post-transplant, T-cell counts and diversity largely arose from T cells that were newly produced. Surviving recipient cells, namely T cells and thymic progenitors, were the source of high day-60 TCRbeta diversity in some patients.

Unique molecular identifiers featured in how the TCRbeta library was prepared. MiXCR was run by TCRdb on the PCR reads, yielding one entry per CDR3 protein. The sample yields 40,000 to 60,000 distinct CDR3 sequences, around 9% seen once. This clonotype was recorded many times. Its antigen is not known. J gave up 2 bases and V 0 bases, and 7 bases lay outside the gene matches. The CDR3 consists of 16 residues. In germline, CDR1 is SGDLS, CDR2 YYNGEE. The sequence derives from a male patient under 10 years old who had a stem cell transplant for chronic granulomatous disease, so the T cells may come from the graft donor. Specimen: PBMCs, mostly from graft donor cells, collected 60 days after TCRalphabeta/CD19-depleted stem cell transplant. The genes are TRBV9 and TRBJ2-7; 8 nucleotides match TRBD2. CDR3: CASSVGPGLGTYEQYF. Here the CDR3 DNA reads TGTGCCAGCAGCGTAGGCCCGGGACTAGGGACCTACGAGCAGTACTTC.